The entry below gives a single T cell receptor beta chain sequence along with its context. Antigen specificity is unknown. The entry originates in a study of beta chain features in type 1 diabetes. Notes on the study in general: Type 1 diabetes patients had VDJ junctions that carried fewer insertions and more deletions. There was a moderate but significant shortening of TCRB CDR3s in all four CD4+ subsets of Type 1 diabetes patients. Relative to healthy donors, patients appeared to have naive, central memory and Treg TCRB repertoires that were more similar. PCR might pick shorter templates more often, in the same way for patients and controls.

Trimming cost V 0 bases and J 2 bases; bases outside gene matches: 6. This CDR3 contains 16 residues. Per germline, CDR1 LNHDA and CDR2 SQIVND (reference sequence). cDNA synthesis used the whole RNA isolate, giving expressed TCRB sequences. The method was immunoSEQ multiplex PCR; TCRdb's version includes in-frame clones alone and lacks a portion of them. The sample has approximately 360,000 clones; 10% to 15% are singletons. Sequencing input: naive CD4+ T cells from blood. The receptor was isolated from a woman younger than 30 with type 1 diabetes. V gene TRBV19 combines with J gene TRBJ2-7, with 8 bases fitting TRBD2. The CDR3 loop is CASSIDRGSGAYEQYF. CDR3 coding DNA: TGTGCCAGTAGTATAGATCGGGGTAGCGGGGCCTACGAGCAGTACTTC. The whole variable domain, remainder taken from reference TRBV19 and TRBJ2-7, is DGGITQSPKYLFRKEGQNVTLSCEQNLNHDAMYWYRQDPGQGLRLIYYSQIVNDFQKGDIAEGYSVSREKKESFPLTVTSAQKNPTAFYLCASSIDRGSGAYEQYFGPGTRLTVT.